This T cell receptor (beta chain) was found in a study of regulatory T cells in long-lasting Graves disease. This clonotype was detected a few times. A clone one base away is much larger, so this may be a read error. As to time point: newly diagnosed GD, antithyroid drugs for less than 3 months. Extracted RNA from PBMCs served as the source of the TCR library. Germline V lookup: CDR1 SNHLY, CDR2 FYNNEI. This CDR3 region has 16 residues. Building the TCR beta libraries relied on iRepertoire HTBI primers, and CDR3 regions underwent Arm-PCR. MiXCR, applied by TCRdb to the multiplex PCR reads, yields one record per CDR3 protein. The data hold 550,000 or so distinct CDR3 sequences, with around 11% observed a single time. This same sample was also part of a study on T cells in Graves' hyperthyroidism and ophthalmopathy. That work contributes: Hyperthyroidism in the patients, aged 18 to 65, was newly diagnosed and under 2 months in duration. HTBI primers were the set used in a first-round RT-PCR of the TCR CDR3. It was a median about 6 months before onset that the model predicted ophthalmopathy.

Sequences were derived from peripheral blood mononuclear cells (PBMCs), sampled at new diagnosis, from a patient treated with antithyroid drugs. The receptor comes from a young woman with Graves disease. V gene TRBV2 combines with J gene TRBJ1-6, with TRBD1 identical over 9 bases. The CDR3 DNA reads TGTGCCGGCAGTGAGGTTACAGGGGGCGGGTATTCACCCCTCCACTTT. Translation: CAGSEVTGGGYSPLHF.